Sequencing of this TCR beta chain was carried out in a study of T cells in Graves' hyperthyroidism and ophthalmopathy. Germline V gene lookup returns CDR1 KGHSY and CDR2 FQNENV. V was trimmed by 0 bases and J by 2 bases, leaving 10 bases between them. CDR3 size: 15 residues. Amplification yielded TCR beta CDR3 regions, with RNA transcripts as the source. Researchers ran a first-round RT-PCR on the TCR CDR3 using the HTBI primer set. From the multiplex PCR reads, TCRdb called clonotypes with MiXCR, one entry per CDR3 protein. Of about 640,000 distinct CDR3 sequences listed, 45% are singletons. This chain connects TRBV16 to TRBJ1-2, with a tentative D call TRBD1 (5 bases). The sample taken for sequencing was peripheral blood or thyroid tissue (not recorded which). This clonotype originated in an adult man with Graves' disease, either hyperthyroidism or ophthalmopathy (not recorded which). CDR3 coding DNA: TGTGCCAGCAGCCAATCGGGACTTACAAACTATGGCTACACCTTC. Its translation is CASSQSGLTNYGYTF. The variable domain in full, with the rest retrieved from reference TRBV16 and TRBJ1-2, is GEEVAQTPKHLVRGEGQKAKLYCAPIKGHSYVFWYQQVLKNEFKFLISFQNENVFDETGMPKERFSAKCLPNSPCSLEIQATKLEDSAVYFCASSQSGLTNYGYTFGSGTRLTVV.